This T cell receptor beta chain was found in a study of CXCR3-negative and CXCR3-positive naive CD8 T cells. Note on this clonotype: The antigen is not known.

General study findings and limits: CXCR3-positive naive cells had TRB CDR3s that were more hydrophobic than CXCR3-negative naive cells had.

The CDR3 spans 15 residues. Researchers prepared the TRB cDNA libraries using 5' RACE with UMI labels. Reanalyzing the 5' RACE reads, TCRdb keeps one entry per CDR3 protein, without DNA. Found here are 150,000 to 170,000 distinct CDR3 sequences; the top ten clones hold nearly 0.5%. V is TRBV21-1 and J is TRBJ1-1; the D gene TCRdb calls, TRBD1, cannot be checked with no DNA. TRBV21-1 counts as a pseudogene. The sequence came from a human donor in good health. Some clones in this sample may be carry-over from other donors' samples. The sequenced material came from naive CXCR3+ CD8+ T cells from blood. The subset: CD45RO-CCR7+CD27+CD95- naive CD8+ T cells expressing CXCR3 (TNR3+). The CDR3 is CASSTSDRGLSEAFF.